The 22 T cell receptor beta chains below were found in one sample sequenced in a study of blood T cell repertoires in COVID-19. Generated by immunoSEQ multiplex PCR, the TCRdb table keeps only in-frame clones and is missing some. The sample holds over 250,000 clones, approximately 90% seen once. Specimen: peripheral blood. The receptors were gathered from a woman aged 50 to 60 with COVID-19, enrolled during active disease.

The chain employs TRBV6-5 and TRBJ2-7; 7 bases match TRBD1. CDR3 length: 15 amino acids. Germline V gene lookup returns CDR1 MNHEY and CDR2 SVGAGI. V was clipped by 6 bases and J by 1 base; unmatched bases: 9. CDR3 sequence reads: CASRKWDSPSYEQYF. CDR3 bases: TGTGCCAGCAGGAAATGGGACAGCCCATCCTACGAGCAGTACTTC.

V gene TRBV19 combines with J gene TRBJ1-3, with 8 bases aligning to TRBD1. This CDR3 region has 17 residues. The germline gives CDR1 LNHDA, CDR2 SQIVND (reference sequence). V dropped 4 bases and J dropped 0; count of bases not matched to a gene: 8. In DNA, the CDR3 is TGTGCCAGTAGTAGGAAAGGACAGGGCAGCTCTGGAAACACCATATATTTT. Translating it yields CASSRKGQGSSGNTIYF.

V is TRBV6-5 and J is TRBJ2-6; D remains unclear. Germline V gene sequence: CDR1 MNHEY, CDR2 SVGAGI. CDR3 length equals 15 residues. Trimming took off 4 bases at V and 0 bases at J, with 7 bases between the two ends. The CDR3 spells CASSSHNSGANVLTF. The CDR3 DNA is TGTGCCAGCAGTTCACACAACTCTGGGGCCAACGTCCTGACTTTC.

This clone was seen just once. An end of the junction differs from the germline gene, which may be a read error. The chain has TRBV7-6 and TRBJ2-5, with D maybe TRBD1 (5 bases). CDR1 SGHVS and CDR2 FNYEAQ come from the germline V gene. The CDR3 is 16 amino acids. This CDR3 is CASNLRSRQGAETQYF. The CDR3 DNA sequence: TGTGCCAGCAACTTAAGGTCACGCCAGGGCGCGGAGACCCAGTACTTC.

The J gene is TRBJ1-1, the V gene TRBV7-3, with a possible D match to TRBD1 (5 bases). This CDR3 contains 13 residues. Germline loops: CDR1 SGHTA, CDR2 FQGTGA. The V end was cut by 4 bases, the J end by 8 bases, with 14 bases between. Here the CDR3 DNA reads TGTGCCAGCAGCTCATGGACAACTCCCGAAGCTTTCTTT. It codes for CASSSWTTPEAFF.

V is TRBV6-2 or TRBV6-3 and J is TRBJ2-1; 7 bases align to TRBD2. Germline lookup yields CDR1 MNHEY and CDR2 SVGEGT. After removal of 5 bases from V and 4 bases from J, the junction contained 11 bases not matched to a gene. CDR3 length: 16 amino acids. Here the CDR3 reads CASSVTAGNAYNEQFF. The CDR3 bases are TGTGCCAGCAGTGTAACAGCGGGAAATGCATACAATGAGCAGTTCTTC.

V and J are TRBV18 and TRBJ1-1; D is perhaps TRBD1 (5 bases). Trimming took 2 bases from V and 4 from J, leaving 11 bases between them. Germline CDR1 is KGHSH and CDR2 is LQKENI. This CDR3 comprises 14 residues. The CDR3 DNA sequence: TGTGCCAGCTCACCAACACGGGGGTTCACTGAAGCTTTCTTT. The encoded protein is CASSPTRGFTEAFF.

This chain uses TRBV29-1 with TRBJ1-2; 8 bases agree with TRBD1. Germline CDR1 and CDR2: SQVTM and ANQGSEA. Trimming cost V 4 bases and J 4 bases; bases outside gene matches: 11. There are 15 residues in the CDR3. CDR3 in DNA: TGCAGCGTTGTAGGACAGGGCAGCGTTGGCTATGGCTACACCTTC. As protein: CSVVGQGSVGYGYTF.

In DNA form, the CDR3 reads TGCGCCAGCAGCCAAGTCGCAGGGGTCATGGGCACTGAAGCTTTCTTT. Protein: CASSQVAGVMGTEAFF. The chain links TRBV4-1 to TRBJ1-1; D might be TRBD1 (6 bases). The germline V gene encodes CDR1 MGHRA and CDR2 YSYEKL. Trimming removed 1 base at V and 4 bases at J, with 16 bases between. This CDR3 spans 16 amino acids.

The chain employs TRBV29-1 and TRBJ2-1; 9 positions match TRBD2. The CDR3 is 14 residues long. V shed 4 bases and J 3 bases; nucleotides not matched to a gene: 4. The germline CDR1 and CDR2 sequences are SQVTM and ANQGSEA. CDR3 nucleotides: TGCAGCGTTGGAAAGCGGGAGGTCTACAATGAGCAGTTCTTC. This gives the protein CSVGKREVYNEQFF.

V and J are TRBV19 and TRBJ1-3; 9 bases line up with TRBD1. The CDR3 extends over 16 amino acids. CDR1 is LNHDA and CDR2 is SQIVND in the germline V gene (reference sequence). V lost 3 bases to trimming and J lost 0 bases; unmatched junction nucleotides: 3. Written as DNA, the CDR3 is TGTGCCAGTAGTATGGGACAGGGCTTCTCTGGAAACACCATATATTTT. It is translated as CASSMGQGFSGNTIYF.

J is TRBJ1-3 and V is TRBV5-5, with a possible D match to TRBD1 (5 bases). With 2 bases removed from V and 0 bases from J, the gap between germline ends came to 9 bases. Germline V gene sequence: CDR1 SGHKS, CDR2 YYEKEE (reference sequence). The CDR3 has 15 residues. The CDR3 coding sequence is TGTGCCAGCAGCTTTTTGACAGTCTCTGGAAACACCATATATTTT. Protein: CASSFLTVSGNTIYF. Drawing the rest from reference TRBV5-5 and TRBJ1-3, the complete variable domain is DAGVTQSPTHLIKTRGQQVTLRCSPISGHKSVSWYQQVLGQGPQFIFQYYEKEERGRGNFPDRFSARQFPNYSSELNVNALLLGDSALYLCASSFLTVSGNTIYFGEGSWLTVV.

V usage is TRBV30 and J usage is TRBJ1-3; 9 bases match TRBD1. CDR3 size: 13 residues. The germline CDR1 and CDR2 sequences are GTSNPN and SVGIG (reference sequence). Trimming took 6 bases from V and 4 from J; bases not matched to a gene: 4. The CDR3 nucleotides read TGTGCCTGTAAACAGGGGGCAGGAAACACCATATATTTT. This encodes CACKQGAGNTIYF. The complete variable domain, with remaining parts taken from reference TRBV30 and TRBJ1-3, reads SQTIHQWPATLVQPVGSPLSLECTVEGTSNPNLYWYRQAAGRGLQLLFYSVGIGQISSEVPQNLSASRPQDRQFILSSKKLLLSDSGFYLCACKQGAGNTIYFGEGSWLTVV.

V usage is TRBV14 and J usage is TRBJ2-3; D may be TRBD2 (6 bases). V lost 1 base, J lost 2 bases, and 10 bases lay in between. Germline V gives CDR1 SGHDN, CDR2 FVKESK. The length of the CDR3 is 15 residues. The CDR3 spells CASSQVGEVTDTQYF. The CDR3 DNA reads TGTGCCAGCAGCCAAGTAGGGGAGGTCACAGATACGCAGTATTTT.

The chain uses TRBV30 and TRBJ1-1; TRBD1 matches 7 bases. Germline V CDR1 and CDR2: GTSNPN, SVGIG (reference sequence). V shed 0 bases and J 7 bases; nucleotides not matched to a gene: 5. The CDR3 length is 13 residues. CDR3 sequence (DNA): TGTGCCTGGAGTGTAGAGGGGGCCGGTGAAGCTTTCTTT. This sequence encodes CAWSVEGAGEAFF.

V is TRBV19 and J is TRBJ2-4; tentative D call: TRBD1 (6 bases). Trimming cost V 4 bases and J 6 bases, with 10 bases left between them. The CDR3 consists of 13 residues. Germline V CDR1 and CDR2: LNHDA, SQIVND (reference sequence). CDR3 sequence reads: CASSRDKTNIQYF. In DNA, the CDR3 is TGTGCCAGTAGTAGGGACAAGACAAACATTCAGTACTTC. Full variable domain (outside the CDR3, taken from reference TRBV19 and TRBJ2-4): DGGITQSPKYLFRKEGQNVTLSCEQNLNHDAMYWYRQDPGQGLRLIYYSQIVNDFQKGDIAEGYSVSREKKESFPLTVTSAQKNPTAFYLCASSRDKTNIQYFGAGTRLSVL.

This sequence joins TRBV9 and TRBJ1-2, with 9 bases aligning to TRBD1. Germline V gene lookup returns CDR1 SGDLS and CDR2 YYNGEE. The CDR3 length is 18 residues. V was clipped by 0 bases and J by 5 bases; unmatched bases: 14. As DNA, the CDR3 is TGTGCCAGCAGCGTAGCCGCCGGAGGGACAGGGACTCCTTATGGCTACACCTTC. It is translated as CASSVAAGGTGTPYGYTF.

The rearrangement joins TRBV7-9 to TRBJ1-3; D not resolved. The CDR3 extends over 16 amino acids. Germline V lookup: CDR1 SEHNR, CDR2 FQNEAQ (reference sequence). V was cut by 1 base and J by 0 bases, with 10 bases left in between. This CDR3 is CASSLGWASSGNTIYF. In nucleotides, the CDR3 is TGTGCCAGCAGCTTAGGGTGGGCCAGCTCTGGAAACACCATATATTTT.

CDR3 sequence reads: CASSLLASGTDTQYF. In DNA, the CDR3 is TGTGCCAGCAGCTTGTTGGCTAGCGGCACAGATACGCAGTATTTT. The V and J genes are TRBV5-4 and TRBJ2-3; TRBD2 is a possible D gene (6 bases). V shed 1 base and J shed 1 base, with 10 bases lying between them. CDR3 length: 15 residues. Germline CDR1 SGHNT, CDR2 YYREEE (reference sequence).

The chain links TRBV5-5 to TRBJ1-4; TRBD1 is a possible D gene (6 bases). Germline CDR1 SGHKS, CDR2 YYEKEE (reference sequence). The CDR3 has 15 amino acids. Deletions cut 4 bases from V and 2 bases from J, with 12 bases between. CDR3 sequence reads: CASSPVDSTNEKLFF. DNA of the CDR3: TGTGCCAGCAGCCCCGTGGACAGCACTAATGAAAAACTGTTTTTT.

The rearrangement links TRBV25-1 to TRBJ2-3, with TRBD2 identical over 7 bases. This CDR3 contains 16 residues. The ends lost 6 bases at V and 5 bases at J; junction bases unmatched: 14. Germline loops: CDR1 MGHDK, CDR2 SYGVNS. CDR3 sequence: CASSRDSSGYGDTQYF. DNA for the CDR3: TGTGCCAGCAGCCGCGACTCTAGCGGTTATGGAGATACGCAGTATTTT.

The J gene is TRBJ2-3, the V gene TRBV18; no clear D. Between the trimmed V and J ends, which lost 3 bases and 11 bases, there was a span of 12 bases. This CDR3 is 12 amino acids long. Germline lookup yields CDR1 KGHSH and CDR2 LQKENI. The CDR3 reads CASSPELRGQYF. CDR3 DNA: TGTGCCAGCTCACCTGAGTTGCGAGGGCAGTATTTT.